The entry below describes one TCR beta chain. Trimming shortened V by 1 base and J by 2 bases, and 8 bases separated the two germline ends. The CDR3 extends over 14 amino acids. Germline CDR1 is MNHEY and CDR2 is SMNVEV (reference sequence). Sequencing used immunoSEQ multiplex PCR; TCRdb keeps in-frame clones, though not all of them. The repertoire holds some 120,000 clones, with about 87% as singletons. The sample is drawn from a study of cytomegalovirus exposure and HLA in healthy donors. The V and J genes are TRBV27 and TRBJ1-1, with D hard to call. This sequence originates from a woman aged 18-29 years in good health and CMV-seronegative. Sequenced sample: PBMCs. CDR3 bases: TGTGCCAGCAGTTTATTCTCCACTAACACTGAAGCTTTCTTT. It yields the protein CASSLFSTNTEAFF.